These T cell receptor beta chains were read from a single sample in a study of shared clonotypes between healthy human individuals. Profiling relied on immunoSEQ multiplex PCR, and the TCRdb table lists in-frame clones only, not all of them. This table holds over a million clones, around 75% found once. The sequenced sample was memory CD4+ T cells sorted from blood. These receptors originate from a man in his late teens or twenties in good health. The CDR3 runs from the conserved cysteine through the conserved F or W. A D gene is named only where the DNA matches it firmly. Expanded clones are given a class, and other clones once, few, many or no size at all.

d_gene: -; j_gene: TRBJ2-1; abundance: -; v_gene: TRBV10-2; len: 14; CDR3aa: CASSAATMSYEQFF; CDR3nt: TGCGCCAGCAGTGCGGCGACTATGTCATATGAGCAGTTCTTC
d_gene: -; j_gene: TRBJ1-1; abundance: few; v_gene: TRBV30; len: 14; CDR3aa: CAWSRGGLPTEAFF; CDR3nt: TGTGCCTGGAGTAGAGGGGGACTGCCCACTGAAGCTTTCTTT
d_gene: TRBD1; j_gene: TRBJ1-2; abundance: -; v_gene: TRBV6-1; len: 16; CDR3aa: CASSEAWGQPNYGYTF; CDR3nt: TGTGCCAGCAGTGAAGCGTGGGGACAGCCTAACTATGGCTACACCTTC
d_gene: TRBD1; j_gene: TRBJ2-7; abundance: -; v_gene: TRBV5-4; len: 16; CDR3aa: CASSPTGSSQSYEQYF; CDR3nt: TGTGCCAGCAGCCCGACAGGGAGTTCCCAATCCTACGAGCAGTACTTC
d_gene: -; j_gene: TRBJ1-2; abundance: few; v_gene: TRBV7-9; len: 13; CDR3aa: CASSLRDGYGYTF; CDR3nt: TGTGCCAGCAGCTTGAGGGACGGCTATGGCTACACCTTC
d_gene: TRBD2; j_gene: TRBJ2-7; abundance: many; v_gene: TRBV27; len: 18; CDR3aa: CASSLMGLAGGPKYEQYF; CDR3nt: TGTGCCAGCAGTTTAATGGGACTAGCGGGAGGGCCTAAATACGAGCAGTACTTC
d_gene: -; j_gene: TRBJ1-3; abundance: few; v_gene: TRBV19; len: 12; CDR3aa: CASGTWRGTIYF; CDR3nt: TGTGCCAGCGGGACCTGGAGGGGGACCATATATTTT
d_gene: -; j_gene: TRBJ2-7; abundance: once; v_gene: TRBV7-9; len: 14; CDR3aa: CASSLGHPSDEQYF; CDR3nt: TGTGCCAGCAGCCTGGGACACCCATCCGACGAGCAGTACTTC
d_gene: -; j_gene: TRBJ1-4; abundance: -; v_gene: TRBV19; len: 14; CDR3aa: CATRGGTTNEKLFF; CDR3nt: TGTGCCACCAGGGGAGGGACGACTAATGAAAAACTGTTTTTT
d_gene: -; j_gene: TRBJ1-1; abundance: -; v_gene: TRBV5-4; len: 15; CDR3aa: CASSLASPGLTEAFF; CDR3nt: TGTGCCAGCAGCTTGGCAAGTCCCGGGCTCACTGAAGCTTTCTTT
d_gene: -; j_gene: TRBJ1-5; abundance: -; v_gene: TRBV28; len: 15; CDR3aa: CASTQSTAGNQPQHF; CDR3nt: TGTGCCAGCACCCAATCGACAGCCGGGAATCAGCCCCAGCATTTT
d_gene: TRBD1; j_gene: TRBJ2-3; abundance: -; v_gene: TRBV2; len: 17; CDR3aa: CASSEYYRGPVADTQYF; CDR3nt: TGTGCCAGCAGTGAGTATTACAGGGGACCAGTCGCAGATACGCAGTATTTT
d_gene: TRBD1; j_gene: TRBJ2-3; abundance: few; v_gene: TRBV28; len: 12; CDR3aa: CASSLSDRGKYF; CDR3nt: TGTGCCAGCAGTTTATCCGACAGGGGGAAGTATTTT
d_gene: -; j_gene: TRBJ2-3; abundance: -; v_gene: TRBV5-5; len: 16; CDR3aa: CASSRRGGQSTDTQYF; CDR3nt: TGTGCCAGCAGCCGCCGGGGGGGACAGAGCACAGATACGCAGTATTTT
d_gene: TRBD2; j_gene: TRBJ2-2; abundance: -; v_gene: TRBV7-7; len: 15; CDR3aa: CASSPTSMGSGELFF; CDR3nt: TGTGCTAGCAGCCCGACTAGCATGGGTTCCGGGGAGCTGTTTTTT
d_gene: TRBD2; j_gene: TRBJ2-1; abundance: -; v_gene: TRBV7-2; len: 15; CDR3aa: CASTYPGTSDHEQFF; CDR3nt: TGTGCCAGCACCTATCCCGGGACTAGCGACCATGAGCAGTTCTTC
d_gene: TRBD2; j_gene: TRBJ2-1; abundance: -; v_gene: TRBV29-1; len: 17; CDR3aa: CSVESGTSGRTYNEQFF; CDR3nt: TGCAGCGTTGAGTCAGGGACTAGCGGGCGAACCTACAATGAGCAGTTCTTC
d_gene: -; j_gene: TRBJ1-5; abundance: -; v_gene: TRBV19; len: 12; CDR3aa: CASRGNNQPQHF; CDR3nt: TGTGCCAGTAGAGGGAACAATCAGCCCCAGCATTTT
d_gene: -; j_gene: TRBJ2-2; abundance: -; v_gene: TRBV6-1; len: 13; CDR3aa: CASKWGATGELFF; CDR3nt: TGTGCCAGCAAGTGGGGAGCCACCGGGGAGCTGTTTTTT
d_gene: TRBD1; j_gene: TRBJ1-3; abundance: few; v_gene: TRBV6-1; len: 15; CDR3aa: CASSFSQGAGNTIYF; CDR3nt: TGTGCCAGCAGTTTTTCACAGGGGGCTGGAAACACCATATATTTT
d_gene: -; j_gene: TRBJ2-3; abundance: -; v_gene: TRBV7-2; len: 14; CDR3aa: CASSLGPRSDTQYF; CDR3nt: TGTGCCAGCAGCTTAGGGCCGCGTTCAGATACGCAGTATTTT
d_gene: -; j_gene: TRBJ1-2; abundance: -; v_gene: TRBV27; len: 15; CDR3aa: CASSFRREANYGYTF; CDR3nt: TGTGCCAGCAGTTTCCGTCGTGAGGCCAACTATGGCTACACCTTC
d_gene: -; j_gene: TRBJ1-3; abundance: -; v_gene: TRBV6-5; len: 15; CDR3aa: CASSQALGSGNTIYF; CDR3nt: TGTGCCAGCAGCCAGGCTTTGGGCTCTGGAAACACCATATATTTT
d_gene: -; j_gene: TRBJ2-1; abundance: once; v_gene: TRBV28; len: 18; CDR3aa: CASSLLGLLAGPYNEQFF; CDR3nt: TGTGCCAGCAGTTTATTGGGGTTATTGGCAGGGCCCTACAATGAGCAGTTCTTC
d_gene: TRBD2; j_gene: TRBJ2-3; abundance: few; v_gene: TRBV30; len: 16; CDR3aa: CAWKIRLAGVTDTQYF; CDR3nt: TGTGCCTGGAAAATCAGACTAGCGGGGGTCACAGATACGCAGTATTTT
d_gene: TRBD1; j_gene: TRBJ2-7; abundance: -; v_gene: TRBV18; len: 16; CDR3aa: CASSPSGTGLNYEQYF; CDR3nt: TGTGCCAGCTCACCGTCCGGGACAGGGTTAAACTACGAGCAGTACTTC
d_gene: -; j_gene: TRBJ2-7; abundance: -; v_gene: TRBV11-2; len: 13; CDR3aa: CASSSDEAHEQYF; CDR3nt: TGTGCCAGCAGCTCCGACGAGGCTCACGAGCAGTACTTC
d_gene: TRBD1; j_gene: TRBJ1-6; abundance: -; v_gene: TRBV5-1; len: 15; CDR3aa: CASSPSGQGGGALHF; CDR3nt: TGCGCCAGCAGCCCCTCCGGACAGGGCGGTGGGGCCCTCCACTTT
d_gene: -; j_gene: TRBJ2-1; abundance: -; v_gene: TRBV11-2; len: 19; CDR3aa: CASSSLAGLKAGLNNEQFF; CDR3nt: TGTGCCAGCAGCTCCCTTGCCGGACTTAAGGCGGGGCTAAACAATGAGCAGTTCTTC
d_gene: TRBD2; j_gene: TRBJ2-3; abundance: -; v_gene: TRBV11-2; len: 16; CDR3aa: CASSFGAGGGTDTQYF; CDR3nt: TGTGCCAGCAGCTTCGGAGCGGGAGGGGGGACAGATACGCAGTATTTT
d_gene: -; j_gene: TRBJ2-2; abundance: few; v_gene: TRBV5-1; len: 14; CDR3aa: CASNAGRSTGELFF; CDR3nt: TGCGCCAGCAATGCAGGGAGATCAACCGGGGAGCTGTTTTTT
d_gene: -; j_gene: TRBJ1-5; abundance: -; v_gene: TRBV7-2; len: 17; CDR3aa: CASSLVVLQGSNQPQHF; CDR3nt: TGTGCCAGCAGCTTAGTAGTGCTACAGGGAAGCAATCAGCCCCAGCATTTT
d_gene: -; j_gene: TRBJ1-4; abundance: once; v_gene: TRBV7-2; len: 13; CDR3aa: CARSLAARLSLFF; CDR3nt: TGTGCCAGGAGCTTAGCGGCCCGATTGTCACTGTTTTTT
d_gene: -; j_gene: TRBJ2-6; abundance: -; v_gene: TRBV18; len: 17; CDR3aa: CASSPPQGRTGANVLTF; CDR3nt: TGTGCCAGCTCACCACCTCAAGGACGGACCGGGGCCAACGTCCTGACTTTC
d_gene: -; j_gene: TRBJ2-1; abundance: many; v_gene: TRBV7-6; len: 12; CDR3aa: CASSPQGNEQFF; CDR3nt: TGTGCCAGCAGCCCTCAGGGCAATGAGCAGTTCTTC
d_gene: TRBD1; j_gene: TRBJ2-5; abundance: -; v_gene: TRBV4-1; len: 16; CDR3aa: CASSQGLGQGEETQYF; CDR3nt: TGCGCCAGCAGCCAAGGCCTTGGACAGGGGGAAGAGACCCAGTACTTC
d_gene: TRBD1; j_gene: TRBJ2-4; abundance: -; v_gene: TRBV9; len: 15; CDR3aa: CASSAHGTGGSIQYF; CDR3nt: TGTGCCAGCAGCGCCCACGGGACAGGAGGGTCCATTCAGTACTTC
d_gene: -; j_gene: TRBJ2-7; abundance: -; v_gene: TRBV7-2; len: 13; CDR3aa: CASSPGLAREQYF; CDR3nt: TGTGCCAGCAGCCCAGGCCTAGCGCGGGAGCAGTACTTC
d_gene: TRBD1; j_gene: TRBJ1-1; abundance: -; v_gene: TRBV9; len: 15; CDR3aa: CASSAYGTANTEAFF; CDR3nt: TGTGCCAGCAGCGCCTACGGGACAGCGAACACTGAAGCTTTCTTT
d_gene: -; j_gene: TRBJ1-3; abundance: once; v_gene: TRBV10-3; len: 18; CDR3aa: CAIRSMTGRANSGNTIYF; CDR3nt: TGTGCCATCAGATCAATGACCGGCAGGGCTAACTCTGGAAACACCATATATTTT
d_gene: -; j_gene: TRBJ1-2; abundance: few; v_gene: TRBV4-2; len: 15; CDR3aa: CASSQDPTDPYGYTF; CDR3nt: TGTGCCAGCAGCCAAGATCCTACAGACCCCTATGGCTACACCTTC
d_gene: -; j_gene: TRBJ1-1; abundance: few; v_gene: TRBV30; len: 12; CDR3aa: CAWKLMNTEAFF; CDR3nt: TGTGCCTGGAAACTAATGAACACTGAAGCTTTCTTT
d_gene: TRBD2; j_gene: TRBJ2-7; abundance: few; v_gene: TRBV5-6; len: 15; CDR3aa: CASSSRGGVLDEQYF; CDR3nt: TGTGCCAGCAGCTCGAGGGGAGGGGTTTTGGACGAGCAGTACTTC
d_gene: TRBD2; j_gene: TRBJ2-7; abundance: -; v_gene: TRBV5-6; len: 14; CDR3aa: CASSLLAGAGEQYF; CDR3nt: TGTGCCAGCAGCTTACTAGCGGGAGCAGGCGAGCAGTACTTC
d_gene: TRBD2; j_gene: TRBJ2-5; abundance: -; v_gene: TRBV2; len: 15; CDR3aa: CASSITSGSQETQYF; CDR3nt: TGTGCCAGCAGTATTACTAGCGGGAGCCAAGAGACCCAGTACTTC
d_gene: -; j_gene: TRBJ2-7; abundance: many; v_gene: TRBV27; len: 14; CDR3aa: CATSLTVLSYEQYF; CDR3nt: TGTGCCACTTCGTTAACAGTACTATCCTACGAGCAGTACTTC
d_gene: -; j_gene: TRBJ1-6; abundance: -; v_gene: TRBV6-5; len: 13; CDR3aa: CASGGTSLSPLHF; CDR3nt: TGTGCCAGCGGAGGGACAAGCTTATCACCCCTCCACTTT
d_gene: -; j_gene: TRBJ2-1; abundance: -; v_gene: TRBV25-1; len: 15; CDR3aa: CASSAPGLGGFEQFF; CDR3nt: TGTGCCAGCAGTGCACCGGGACTTGGGGGCTTTGAGCAGTTCTTC
d_gene: -; j_gene: TRBJ1-6; abundance: few; v_gene: TRBV14; len: 14; CDR3aa: CASSQGGLGSPLHF; CDR3nt: TGTGCCAGCAGCCAAGGGGGGCTTGGTTCACCCCTCCACTTT
d_gene: -; j_gene: TRBJ1-1; abundance: -; v_gene: TRBV13; len: 14; CDR3aa: CASSPPPVNTEAFF; CDR3nt: TGTGCCAGCAGCCCTCCCCCTGTGAACACTGAAGCTTTCTTT
d_gene: -; j_gene: TRBJ2-7; abundance: -; v_gene: TRBV11-2; len: 12; CDR3aa: CASRGTAHEQYF; CDR3nt: TGTGCCAGCAGAGGTACAGCCCACGAGCAGTACTTC